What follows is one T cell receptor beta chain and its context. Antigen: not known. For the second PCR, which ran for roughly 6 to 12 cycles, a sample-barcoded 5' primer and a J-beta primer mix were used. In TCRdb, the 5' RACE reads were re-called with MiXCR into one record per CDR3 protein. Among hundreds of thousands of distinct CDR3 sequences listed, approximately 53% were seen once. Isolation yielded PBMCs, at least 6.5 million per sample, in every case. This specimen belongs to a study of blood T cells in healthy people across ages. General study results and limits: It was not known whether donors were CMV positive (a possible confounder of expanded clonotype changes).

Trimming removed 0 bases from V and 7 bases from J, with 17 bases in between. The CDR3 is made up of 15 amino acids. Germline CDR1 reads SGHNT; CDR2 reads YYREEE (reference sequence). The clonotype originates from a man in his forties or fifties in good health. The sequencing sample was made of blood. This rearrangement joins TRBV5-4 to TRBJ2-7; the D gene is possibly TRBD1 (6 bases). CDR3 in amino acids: CASSLVGQSNNEQYF. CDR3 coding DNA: TGTGCCAGCAGCTTGGTTGGACAGTCTAACAATGAGCAGTACTTC.